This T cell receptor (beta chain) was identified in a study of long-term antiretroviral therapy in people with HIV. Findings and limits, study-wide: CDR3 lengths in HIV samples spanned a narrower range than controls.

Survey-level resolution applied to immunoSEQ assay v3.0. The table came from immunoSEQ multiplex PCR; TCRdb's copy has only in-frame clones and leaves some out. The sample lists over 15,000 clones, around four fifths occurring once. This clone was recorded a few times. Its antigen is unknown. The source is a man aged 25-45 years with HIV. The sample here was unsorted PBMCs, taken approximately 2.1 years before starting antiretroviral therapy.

The CDR3 region is CASSQGTGNDEQYF. The CDR3 bases are TGCGCCAGCAGCCAAGGGACAGGGAACGACGAGCAGTACTTC. The genes are TRBV4-3 and TRBJ2-7; 8 nucleotides align to TRBD1. Germline trimming cut 1 base from V and 5 bases from J; bases unmatched to any gene: 4. Germline lookup yields CDR1 LGHNA and CDR2 YSLEER. This CDR3 spans 14 amino acids.